This TCR beta chain comes out of a study of T cells after yellow fever vaccination. General study points: The secondary response was weaker, and its peak arrived faster, on day 5 versus 15. There was a possibility that FACS-sorted repertoires contained abundant clonotypes contaminating from the bulk population. Only a small proportion of the clonotypes turned up in both the CD4 and the CD8 compartments, likely arising from convergent recombination.

As for this clonotype: Antigen specificity is unknown.

The CDR3 covers 14 residues. V was pared by 5 bases and J by 2 bases, with 8 bases between. Germline V gene sequence: CDR1 SGHRS, CDR2 YFSETQ. Researchers made TCR cDNA using 5'RACE template switching, and this step added a universal primer site and UMIs. TCRdb redid the calling of the 5' RACE reads with MiXCR, one entry per CDR3 protein. This sample carries under 600,000 distinct CDR3 sequences, roughly 13% of them seen once, and the ten largest clones take over 12%. The source of this sequence is a man aged 30-40 years who received the YFV17D yellow fever vaccine. The J gene is TRBJ2-6, the V gene TRBV5-1; D gene unclear. The sample in question was PBMCs, obtained on the day of the yellow fever booster vaccination. CDR3 amino acids: CASRARAGANVLTF. The CDR3 DNA is TGCGCCAGCAGAGCTAGGGCTGGGGCCAACGTCCTGACTTTC.